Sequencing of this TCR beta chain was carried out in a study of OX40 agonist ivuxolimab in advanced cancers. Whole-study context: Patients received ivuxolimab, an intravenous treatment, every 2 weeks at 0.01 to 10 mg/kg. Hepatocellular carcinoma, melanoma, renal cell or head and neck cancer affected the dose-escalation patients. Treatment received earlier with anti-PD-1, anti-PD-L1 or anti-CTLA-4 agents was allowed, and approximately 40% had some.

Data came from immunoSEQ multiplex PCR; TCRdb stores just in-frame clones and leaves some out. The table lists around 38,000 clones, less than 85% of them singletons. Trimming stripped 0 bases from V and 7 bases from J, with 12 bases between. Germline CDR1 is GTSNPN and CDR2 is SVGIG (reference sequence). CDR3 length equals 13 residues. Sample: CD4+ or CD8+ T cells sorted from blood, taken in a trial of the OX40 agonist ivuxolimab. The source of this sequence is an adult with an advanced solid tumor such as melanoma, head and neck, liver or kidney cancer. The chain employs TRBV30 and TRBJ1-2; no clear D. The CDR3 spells CAWSVGRSTGYTF. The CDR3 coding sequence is TGTGCCTGGAGTGTAGGACGGTCCACTGGCTACACCTTC. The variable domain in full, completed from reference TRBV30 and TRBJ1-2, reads SQTIHQWPATLVQPVGSPLSLECTVEGTSNPNLYWYRQAAGRGLQLLFYSVGIGQISSEVPQNLSASRPQDRQFILSSKKLLLSDSGFYLCAWSVGRSTGYTFGSGTRLTVV.